This T cell receptor (beta chain) was identified in a study of shared clonotypes between healthy human individuals. Participating donors were healthy, HIV-negative adults free of recent acute infections or vaccinations. Genomic DNA of each subset was evenly split across several immunoSEQ plates. Clones were read by immunoSEQ multiplex PCR, and TCRdb kept only the in-frame ones, dropping some. The data show over a million clones, about 75% seen once. Trimming took 4 bases from V and 0 from J, leaving 11 bases between them. This CDR3 has 15 residues. Germline values: CDR1 SGHNT, CDR2 YYREEE (reference sequence).

The chain has TRBV5-4 and TRBJ2-1, with D possibly matching TRBD1 (6 bases). Sequencing was done on a sample of memory CD4+ T cells sorted from blood. Subset given: CD45RA-negative fraction. This TCR came from a man aged 18 to 29 in good health. The CDR3 is CASSADSFSYNEQFF. For the CDR3, the DNA is TGTGCCAGCAGCGCGGACAGTTTCTCCTACAATGAGCAGTTCTTC. The full variable domain, in which reference TRBV5-4 and TRBJ2-1 provide the parts outside the CDR3, is ETGVTQSPTHLIKTRGQQVTLRCSSQSGHNTVSWYQQALGQGPQFIFQYYREEENGRGNFPPRFSGLQFPNYSSELNVNALELDDSALYLCASSADSFSYNEQFFGPGTRLTVL.